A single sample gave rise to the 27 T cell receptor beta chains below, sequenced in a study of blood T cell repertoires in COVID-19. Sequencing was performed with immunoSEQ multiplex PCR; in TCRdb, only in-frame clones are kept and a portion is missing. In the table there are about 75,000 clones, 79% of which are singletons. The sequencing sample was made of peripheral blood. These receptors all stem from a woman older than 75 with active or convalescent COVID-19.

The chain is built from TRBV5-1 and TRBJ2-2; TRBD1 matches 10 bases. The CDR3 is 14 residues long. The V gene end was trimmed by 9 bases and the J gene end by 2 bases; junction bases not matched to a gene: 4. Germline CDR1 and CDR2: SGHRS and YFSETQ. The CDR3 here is CATGTGDNTGELFF. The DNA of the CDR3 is TGCGCCACCGGGACAGGGGACAACACCGGGGAGCTGTTTTTT. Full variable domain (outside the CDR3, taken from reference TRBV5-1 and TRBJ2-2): KAGVTQTPRYLIKTRGQQVTLSCSPISGHRSVSWYQQTPGQGLQFLFEYFSETQRNKGNFPGRFSGRQFSNSRSEMNVSTLELGDSALYLCATGTGDNTGELFFGEGSRLTVL.

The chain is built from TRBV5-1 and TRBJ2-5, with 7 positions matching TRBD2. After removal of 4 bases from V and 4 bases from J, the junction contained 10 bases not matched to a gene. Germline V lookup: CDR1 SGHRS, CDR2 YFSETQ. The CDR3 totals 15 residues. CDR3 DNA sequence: TGCGCCAGCAGCCTGCTGGCTAGCGGATTAGAGACCCAGTACTTC. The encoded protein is CASSLLASGLETQYF. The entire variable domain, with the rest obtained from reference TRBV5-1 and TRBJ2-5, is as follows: KAGVTQTPRYLIKTRGQQVTLSCSPISGHRSVSWYQQTPGQGLQFLFEYFSETQRNKGNFPGRFSGRQFSNSRSEMNVSTLELGDSALYLCASSLLASGLETQYFGPGTRLLVL.

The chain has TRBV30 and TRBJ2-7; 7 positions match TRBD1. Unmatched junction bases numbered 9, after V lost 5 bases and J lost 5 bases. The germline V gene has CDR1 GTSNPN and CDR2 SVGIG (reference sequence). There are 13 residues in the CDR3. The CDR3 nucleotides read TGTGCCTGGGCAGGGGGTGGTCGAAACGAGCAGTACTTC. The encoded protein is CAWAGGGRNEQYF.

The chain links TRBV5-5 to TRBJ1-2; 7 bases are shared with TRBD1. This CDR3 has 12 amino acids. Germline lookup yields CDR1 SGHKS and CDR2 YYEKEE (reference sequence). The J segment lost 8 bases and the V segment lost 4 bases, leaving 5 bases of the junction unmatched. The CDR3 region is CASSPDRDGYTF. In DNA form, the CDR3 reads TGTGCCAGCAGCCCAGACAGGGACGGCTACACCTTC.

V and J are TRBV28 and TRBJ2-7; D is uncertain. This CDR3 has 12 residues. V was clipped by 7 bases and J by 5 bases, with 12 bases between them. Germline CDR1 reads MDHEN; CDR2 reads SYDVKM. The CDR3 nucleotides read TGTGCCAGCACCACTACACAAGACGAGCAGTACTTC. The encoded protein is CASTTTQDEQYF.

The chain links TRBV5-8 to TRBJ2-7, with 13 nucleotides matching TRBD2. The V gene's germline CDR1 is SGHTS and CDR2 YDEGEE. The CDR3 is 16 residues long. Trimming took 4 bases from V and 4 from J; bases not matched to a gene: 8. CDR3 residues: CASSQPGLAGLYEQYF. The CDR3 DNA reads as TGTGCCAGCAGCCAGCCGGGACTAGCGGGATTGTACGAGCAGTACTTC.

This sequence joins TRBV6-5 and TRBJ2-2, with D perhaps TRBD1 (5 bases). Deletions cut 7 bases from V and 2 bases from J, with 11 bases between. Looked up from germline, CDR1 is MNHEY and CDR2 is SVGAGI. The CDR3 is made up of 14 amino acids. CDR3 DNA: TGTGCCAGCACCGAGACAGCAAACACCGGGGAGCTGTTTTTT. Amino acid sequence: CASTETANTGELFF.

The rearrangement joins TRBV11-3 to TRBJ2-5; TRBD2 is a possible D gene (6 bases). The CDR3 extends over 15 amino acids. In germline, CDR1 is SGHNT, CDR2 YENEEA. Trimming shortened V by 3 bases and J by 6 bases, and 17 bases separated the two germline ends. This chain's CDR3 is CASSLGGEGSKTQYF. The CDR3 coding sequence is TGTGCCAGCAGCTTGGGAGGTGAGGGCTCGAAGACCCAGTACTTC.

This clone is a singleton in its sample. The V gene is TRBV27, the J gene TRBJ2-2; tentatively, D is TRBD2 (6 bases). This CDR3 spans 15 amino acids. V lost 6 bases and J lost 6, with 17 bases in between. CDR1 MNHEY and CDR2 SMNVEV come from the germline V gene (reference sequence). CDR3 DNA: TGTGCCAGCAGATATCGGGAGTCCGGGGCCGGGGAGCTGTTTTTT. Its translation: CASRYRESGAGELFF.

As DNA, the CDR3 is TGTGCCAGCAGCCAAGTTTACAGTTCCTACGAGCAGTACTTC. Encoded protein: CASSQVYSSYEQYF. The chain carries TRBV3-1 (or the pseudogene TRBV3-2) and TRBJ2-7; D gene unclear. The CDR3 consists of 14 residues. Germline V lookup: CDR1 LGHDT, CDR2 YNNKEL (reference sequence). Trimming shortened V by 1 base and J by 1 base, and 8 bases separated the two germline ends.

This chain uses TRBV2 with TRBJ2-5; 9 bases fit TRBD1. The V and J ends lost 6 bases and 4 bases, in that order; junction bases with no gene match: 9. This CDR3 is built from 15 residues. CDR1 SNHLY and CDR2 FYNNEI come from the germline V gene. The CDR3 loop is CASSPPRTGVETQYF. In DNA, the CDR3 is TGTGCCAGCAGCCCACCCCGGACAGGGGTAGAGACCCAGTACTTC.

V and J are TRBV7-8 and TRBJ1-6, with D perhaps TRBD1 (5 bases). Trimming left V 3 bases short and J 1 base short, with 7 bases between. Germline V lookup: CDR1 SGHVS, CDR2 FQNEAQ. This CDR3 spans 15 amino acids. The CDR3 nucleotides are TGTGCCAGCAGCTTCCCAGGGTCCTATAATTCACCCCTCCACTTT. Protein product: CASSFPGSYNSPLHF. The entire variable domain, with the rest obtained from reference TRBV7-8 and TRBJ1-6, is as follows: GAGVSQSPRYKVAKRGQDVALRCDPISGHVSLFWYQQALGQGPEFLTYFQNEAQLDKSGLPSDRFFAERPEGSVSTLKIQRTQQEDSAVYLCASSFPGSYNSPLHFGNGTRLTVT.

CDR3: CASSMRTGGNTEAFF. In DNA form, the CDR3 reads TGTGCCAGCAGTATGCGGACAGGGGGGAACACTGAAGCTTTCTTT. The rearrangement joins TRBV6-2 or TRBV6-3 to TRBJ1-1; 10 bases fit TRBD1. The trim removed 5 bases at V and 1 base at J, leaving 4 bases unmatched. The CDR3 length is 15 residues. CDR1 is MNHEY, CDR2 SVGEGT, per germline.

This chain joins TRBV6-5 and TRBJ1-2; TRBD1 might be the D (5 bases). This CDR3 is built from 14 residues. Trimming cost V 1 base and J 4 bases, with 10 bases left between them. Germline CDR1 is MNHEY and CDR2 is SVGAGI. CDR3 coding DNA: TGTGCCAGCAGTTACTTGTCAGGGATCTATGGCTACACCTTC. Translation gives CASSYLSGIYGYTF.

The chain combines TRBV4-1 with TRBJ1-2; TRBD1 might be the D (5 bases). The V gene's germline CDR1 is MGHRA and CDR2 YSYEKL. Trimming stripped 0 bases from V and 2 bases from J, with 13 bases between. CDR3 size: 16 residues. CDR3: CASSQDQGWANYGYTF. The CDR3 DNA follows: TGCGCCAGCAGCCAAGATCAGGGATGGGCGAACTATGGCTACACCTTC.

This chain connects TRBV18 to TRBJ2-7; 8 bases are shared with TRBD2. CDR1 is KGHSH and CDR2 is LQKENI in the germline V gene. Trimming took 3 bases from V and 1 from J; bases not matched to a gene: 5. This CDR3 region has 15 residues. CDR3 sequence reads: CASSPTGTRSYEQYF. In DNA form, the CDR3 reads TGTGCCAGCTCACCGACCGGGACTAGATCCTACGAGCAGTACTTC.

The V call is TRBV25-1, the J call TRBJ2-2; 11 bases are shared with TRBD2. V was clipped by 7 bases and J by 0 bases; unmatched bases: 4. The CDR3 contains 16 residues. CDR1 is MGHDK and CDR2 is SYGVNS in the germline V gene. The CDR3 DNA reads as TGTGCCAGCACGCTAGCGGGAGGACCGAACACCGGGGAGCTGTTTTTT. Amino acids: CASTLAGGPNTGELFF.

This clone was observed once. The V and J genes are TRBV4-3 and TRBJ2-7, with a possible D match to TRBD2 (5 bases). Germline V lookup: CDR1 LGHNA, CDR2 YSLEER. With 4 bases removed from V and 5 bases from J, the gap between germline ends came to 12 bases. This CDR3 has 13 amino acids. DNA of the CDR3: TGCGCCAGCAGCCTTACGGGGTTCGACGAGCAGTACTTC. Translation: CASSLTGFDEQYF.

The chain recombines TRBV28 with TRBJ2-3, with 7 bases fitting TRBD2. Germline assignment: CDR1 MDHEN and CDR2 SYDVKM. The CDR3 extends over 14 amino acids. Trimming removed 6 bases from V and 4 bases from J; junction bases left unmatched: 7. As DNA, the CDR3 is TGTGCCAGCAGCCCGGGAGGATGGGCAGATACGCAGTATTTT. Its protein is CASSPGGWADTQYF.

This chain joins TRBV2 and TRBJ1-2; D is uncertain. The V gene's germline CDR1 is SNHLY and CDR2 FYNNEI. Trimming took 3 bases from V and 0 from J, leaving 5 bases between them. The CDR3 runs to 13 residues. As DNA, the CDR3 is TGTGCCAGCAGTGAGAGCTCTAACTATGGCTACACCTTC. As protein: CASSESSNYGYTF.

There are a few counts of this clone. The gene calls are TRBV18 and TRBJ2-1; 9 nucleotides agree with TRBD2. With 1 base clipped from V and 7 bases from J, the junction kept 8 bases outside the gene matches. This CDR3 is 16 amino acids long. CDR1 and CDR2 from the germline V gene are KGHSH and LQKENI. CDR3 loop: CASSPLGGLAGNEQFF. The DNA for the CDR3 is TGTGCCAGCTCACCACTGGGCGGGCTAGCGGGGAATGAGCAGTTCTTC. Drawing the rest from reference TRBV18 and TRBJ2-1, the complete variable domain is NAGVMQNPRHLVRRRGQEARLRCSPMKGHSHVYWYRQLPEEGLKFMVYLQKENIIDESGMPKERFSAEFPKEGPSILRIQQVVRGDSAAYFCASSPLGGLAGNEQFFGPGTRLTVL.

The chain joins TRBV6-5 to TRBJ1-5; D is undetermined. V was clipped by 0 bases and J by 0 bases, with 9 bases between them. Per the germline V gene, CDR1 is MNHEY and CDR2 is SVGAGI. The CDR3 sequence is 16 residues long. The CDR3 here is CASSYSQEYSNQPQHF. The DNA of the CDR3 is TGTGCCAGCAGTTACTCCCAGGAATATAGCAATCAGCCCCAGCATTTT.

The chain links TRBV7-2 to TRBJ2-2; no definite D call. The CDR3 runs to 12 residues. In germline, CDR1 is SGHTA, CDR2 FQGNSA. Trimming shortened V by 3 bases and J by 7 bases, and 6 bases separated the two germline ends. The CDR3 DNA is TGTGCCAGCAGCTTTTATGTCGGGGAGCTGTTTTTT. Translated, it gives CASSFYVGELFF.

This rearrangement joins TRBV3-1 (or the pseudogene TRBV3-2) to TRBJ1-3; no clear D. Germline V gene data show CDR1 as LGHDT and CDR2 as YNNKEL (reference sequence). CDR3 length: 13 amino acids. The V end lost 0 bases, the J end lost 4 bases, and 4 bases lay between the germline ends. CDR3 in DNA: TGTGCCAGCAGCCAAGATCAGGGAAACACCATATATTTT. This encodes CASSQDQGNTIYF.

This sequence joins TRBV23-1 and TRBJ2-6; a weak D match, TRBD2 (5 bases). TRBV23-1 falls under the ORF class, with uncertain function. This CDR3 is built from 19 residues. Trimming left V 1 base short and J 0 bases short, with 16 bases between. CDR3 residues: CASSQLEGGGPSGANVLTF. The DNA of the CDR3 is TGCGCCAGCAGTCAATTAGAGGGCGGCGGCCCCTCTGGGGCCAACGTCCTGACTTTC.

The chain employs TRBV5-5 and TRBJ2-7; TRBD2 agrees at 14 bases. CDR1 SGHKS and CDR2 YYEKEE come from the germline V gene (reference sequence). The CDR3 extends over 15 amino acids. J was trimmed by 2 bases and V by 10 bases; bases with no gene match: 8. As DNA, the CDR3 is TGTGCCTCCCAGAGACTAGCGGGAGGGCCCTACGAGCAGTACTTC. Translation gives CASQRLAGGPYEQYF.

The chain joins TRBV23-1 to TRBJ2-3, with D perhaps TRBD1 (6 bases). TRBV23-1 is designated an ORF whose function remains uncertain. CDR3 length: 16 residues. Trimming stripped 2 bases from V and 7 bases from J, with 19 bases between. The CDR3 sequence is CASSQEDSQDAYTQYF. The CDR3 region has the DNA TGCGCCAGCAGTCAAGAGGACAGTCAAGACGCGTATACGCAGTATTTT.